The sequence of this T cell receptor (beta chain) was determined in a study of T cell responses to AZD1222 COVID-19 vaccine. TCRdb's table, derived via immunoSEQ multiplex PCR, lists solely in-frame clones and lacks some. This table holds 150,000 to 200,000 clones, about nine tenths found once. Germline V CDR1 and CDR2: SGDLS, YYNGEE. V was shortened by 5 bases and J by 13 bases, with 15 bases between the two germline ends. This CDR3 is 11 amino acids long. Here the sequenced sample was peripheral blood, taken on day 0 of AZD1222 vaccination. This clonotype was sampled from an adult in good health. The chain uses TRBV9 and TRBJ1-2; D gene unclear. The CDR3 DNA is TGTGCCAGCAGTGAAGACACGCTGATCACCTTC. Residues: CASSEDTLITF.